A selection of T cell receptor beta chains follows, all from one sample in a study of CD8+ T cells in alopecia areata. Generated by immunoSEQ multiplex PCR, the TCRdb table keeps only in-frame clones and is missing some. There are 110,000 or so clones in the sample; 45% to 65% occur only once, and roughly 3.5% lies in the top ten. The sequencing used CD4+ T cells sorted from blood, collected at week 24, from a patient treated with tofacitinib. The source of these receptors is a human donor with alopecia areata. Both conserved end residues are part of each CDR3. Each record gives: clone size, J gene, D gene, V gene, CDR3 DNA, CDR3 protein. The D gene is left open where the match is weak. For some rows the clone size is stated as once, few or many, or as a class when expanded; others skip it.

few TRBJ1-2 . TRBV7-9 TGTGCCGACGGCGGGTCCCAGGGCTATGGCTACACCTTC CADGGSQGYGYTF
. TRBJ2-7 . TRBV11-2 TGTGCCAGCAGCTTGGCCGATCTGGGGTTGTACTTC CASSLADLGLYF
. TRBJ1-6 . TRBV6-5 TGTGCCAGCAGTGCCTCGGGACGATCACCCCTCCACTTT CASSASGRSPLHF
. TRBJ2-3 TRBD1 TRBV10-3 TGTGCCATCAGTACTCTGGGACAGAGCACAGATACGCAGTATTTT CAISTLGQSTDTQYF
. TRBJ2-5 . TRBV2 TGTGCCAGCAGAGTTACGGAGACCCAGTACTTC CASRVTETQYF
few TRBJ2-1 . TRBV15 TGTGCCACCAGCAGCTACAATGAGCAGTTCTTC CATSSYNEQFF
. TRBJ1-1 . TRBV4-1 TGCGCCAGCAGCCAAGGGGGCAGGAACACTGAAGCTTTCTTT CASSQGGRNTEAFF
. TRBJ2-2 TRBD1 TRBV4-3 TGCGCCAGCAGCCAAGCGGGACAGCAGACCGGGGAGCTGTTTTTT CASSQAGQQTGELFF
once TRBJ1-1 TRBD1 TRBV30 TGTGCCTGCGGACAGGGGGCAAGAGGCACTGAAGCTTTCTTT CACGQGARGTEAFF
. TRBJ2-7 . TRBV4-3 TGCGCCAGCAGCCAAGATCTTGGGGACCCCTACGAGCAGTACTTC CASSQDLGDPYEQYF
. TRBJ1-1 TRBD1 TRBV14 TGTGCCATCAGAACTGCCGGGACAGGGGGGAACACTGAAGCTTTCTTT CAIRTAGTGGNTEAFF
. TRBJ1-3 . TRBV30 TGTGCCGTGATGGGCAGCCGCTCTGGAAACACCATATATTTT CAVMGSRSGNTIYF
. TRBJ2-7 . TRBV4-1 TGCGCCAGCAGCCAAGCAGCAGGCCTGGTGCAGTACTTC CASSQAAGLVQYF
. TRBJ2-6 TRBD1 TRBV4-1 TGCGCCAGCAGCCAAGGAGGGGGACAGGGGTTAGGTGGGGCCAACGTCCTGACTTTC CASSQGGGQGLGGANVLTF
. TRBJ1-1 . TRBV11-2 TGTGCCAGCAGCTTACGGGCTGAAGCTTTCTTT CASSLRAEAFF
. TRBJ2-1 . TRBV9 TGTGCCAGCAGCGCGAAGGGGGGAGGCGAGGATGAGCAGTTCTTC CASSAKGGGEDEQFF
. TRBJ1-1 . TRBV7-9 TGTGCCAGCAGCTCAGAGGCTAACACTGAAGCTTTCTTT CASSSEANTEAFF
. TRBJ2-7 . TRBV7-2 TGTGCCAGCAGCTTAGCCGGGGCAGAACCATCCTACGAGCAGTACTTC CASSLAGAEPSYEQYF
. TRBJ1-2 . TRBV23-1 TGCGCCAGCAGTCTCCCCCTACAGGGTCGGCTGGGCTACACCTTC CASSLPLQGRLGYTF
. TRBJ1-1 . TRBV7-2 TGTGCCAGCAGTTCAGGTTGGGACACTGAAGCTTTCTTT CASSSGWDTEAFF
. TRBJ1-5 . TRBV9 TGTGCCAGCAGCCCAACTAATTCGAGCAATCAGCCCCAGCATTTT CASSPTNSSNQPQHF
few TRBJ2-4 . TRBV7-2 TGTGCCAGCACCGCCGGGGACATTCAGTACTTC CASTAGDIQYF
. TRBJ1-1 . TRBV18 TGTGCCAGCTCACCACCTGCGGGCAAGAACACTGAAGCTTTCTTT CASSPPAGKNTEAFF
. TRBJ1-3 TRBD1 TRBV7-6 TGTGCCAGCAGCTTAGGGGGACAGTCAAACACCATATATTTT CASSLGGQSNTIYF
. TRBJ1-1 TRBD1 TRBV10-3 TGTGCCATCAGGGGGACAGGGGGACTTGGCACTGAAGCTTTCTTT CAIRGTGGLGTEAFF
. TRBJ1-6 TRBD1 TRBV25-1 TGTGCCAGCAGTGAGGAGGTGGGGACAGATAATTCACCCCTCCACTTT CASSEEVGTDNSPLHF
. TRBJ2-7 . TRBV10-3 TGTGCCAGCGCGACAGACAAATACGAGCAGTACTTC CASATDKYEQYF
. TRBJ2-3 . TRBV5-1 TGCGCCAGCAGCTTGGGGACCTTCACAGATACGCAGTATTTT CASSLGTFTDTQYF
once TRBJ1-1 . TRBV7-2 TGTGCCAGCAGCTCCTTGGGACAAGTGAACACTGAAGCTTTCTTT CASSSLGQVNTEAFF
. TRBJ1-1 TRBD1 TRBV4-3 TGCGCCAGCAGCCAAATACAGGGGCACACTGAAGCTTTCTTT CASSQIQGHTEAFF
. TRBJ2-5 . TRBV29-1 TGCAGCGTTGCCGGGGCGGGTGAGACCCAGTACTTC CSVAGAGETQYF
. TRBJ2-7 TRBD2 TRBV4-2 TGTGCCAGCAGCCTCAGCGGGGGGGACTACGAGCAGTACTTC CASSLSGGDYEQYF
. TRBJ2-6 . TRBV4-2 TGTGCCAGCAGCCCTGGGACTCGCGGGGCTGGGGCCAACGTCCTGACTTTC CASSPGTRGAGANVLTF
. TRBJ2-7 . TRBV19 TGTGCCAGTAGTATAGGCGTGGGTCGGACCTACGAGCAGTACTTC CASSIGVGRTYEQYF
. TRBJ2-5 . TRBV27 TGTGCCAGCAGTTTATCGGTGTTCCAAGAGACCCAGTACTTC CASSLSVFQETQYF
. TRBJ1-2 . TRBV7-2 TGTGCCAGCAGCTTAGAGGTCTATGGCTACACCTTC CASSLEVYGYTF
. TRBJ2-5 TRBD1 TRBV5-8 TGTGCCAGCAGATTGACAGGGGCCGAGACCCAGTACTTC CASRLTGAETQYF
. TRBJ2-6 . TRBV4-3 TGCGCCAGCAGCCGCCAACTCGGTGCTGGGGCCAACGTCCTGACTTTC CASSRQLGAGANVLTF
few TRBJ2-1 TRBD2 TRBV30 TGTGCCTGGGATCGAGCGGGGGGCAACGAGCAGTTCTTC CAWDRAGGNEQFF
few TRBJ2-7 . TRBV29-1 TGCAGCGCCACCCGGGACGGTAGCTCCTACGAGCAGTACTTC CSATRDGSSYEQYF
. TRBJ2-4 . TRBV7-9 TGTGCCAGCAGCCCTGGGGTAGCCAAAAACATTCAGTACTTC CASSPGVAKNIQYF
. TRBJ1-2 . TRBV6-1 TGTGCCAGCAGAGACGGGACACCATATGGCTACACCTTC CASRDGTPYGYTF
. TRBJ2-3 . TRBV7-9 TGTGCCAGCAGACCTGGGGGGGGCCAGGATACGCAGTATTTT CASRPGGGQDTQYF
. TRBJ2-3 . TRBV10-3 TGTGCCATCAGTGACCCCCGACAAGGCACAGATACGCAGTATTTT CAISDPRQGTDTQYF
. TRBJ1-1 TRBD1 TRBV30 TGTGCCTTCTGGACAGGGACGAGAACTGAAGCTTTCTTT CAFWTGTRTEAFF
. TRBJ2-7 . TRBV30 TGTGCCTGGAGTCCCAACATCGGTGAGCAGTACTTC CAWSPNIGEQYF
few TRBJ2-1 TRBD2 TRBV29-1 TGCAGCGGCCGGGCAATCGGGACTACGCAGTTCTTC CSGRAIGTTQFF
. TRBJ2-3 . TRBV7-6 TGTGCCAGCAGCTTAGGACCCGATACGCAGTATTTT CASSLGPDTQYF
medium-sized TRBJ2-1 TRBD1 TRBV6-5 TGTGCCAGCAGTTTGGGGACAGGGGTTATCAATGAGCAGTTCTTC CASSLGTGVINEQFF
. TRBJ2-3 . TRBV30 TGTGCCGGGAATGTGGGGGGCACAGATACGCAGTATTTT CAGNVGGTDTQYF
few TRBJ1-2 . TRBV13 TGTGCCAGCAGCTTCGGGACCGAGTCCTATGGCTACACCTTC CASSFGTESYGYTF
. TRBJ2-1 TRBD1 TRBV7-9 TGTGCCAGCAGCTTTTCCCTGGGACAGATGAATGAGCAGTTCTTC CASSFSLGQMNEQFF
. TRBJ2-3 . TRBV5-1 TGCGCCAGCAGCTTTGAGGGGCGAAGCACAGATACGCAGTATTTT CASSFEGRSTDTQYF